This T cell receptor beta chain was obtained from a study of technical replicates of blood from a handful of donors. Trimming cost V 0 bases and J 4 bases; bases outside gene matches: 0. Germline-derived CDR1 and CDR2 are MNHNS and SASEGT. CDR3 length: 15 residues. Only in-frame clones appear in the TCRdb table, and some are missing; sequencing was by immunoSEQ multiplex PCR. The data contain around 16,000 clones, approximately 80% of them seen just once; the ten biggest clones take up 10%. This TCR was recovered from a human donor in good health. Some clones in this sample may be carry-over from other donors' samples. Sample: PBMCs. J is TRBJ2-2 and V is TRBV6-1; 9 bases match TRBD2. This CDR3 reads CASSEASGSTGELFF. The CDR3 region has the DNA TGTGCCAGCAGTGAAGCTAGCGGGAGCACCGGGGAGCTGTTTTTT.